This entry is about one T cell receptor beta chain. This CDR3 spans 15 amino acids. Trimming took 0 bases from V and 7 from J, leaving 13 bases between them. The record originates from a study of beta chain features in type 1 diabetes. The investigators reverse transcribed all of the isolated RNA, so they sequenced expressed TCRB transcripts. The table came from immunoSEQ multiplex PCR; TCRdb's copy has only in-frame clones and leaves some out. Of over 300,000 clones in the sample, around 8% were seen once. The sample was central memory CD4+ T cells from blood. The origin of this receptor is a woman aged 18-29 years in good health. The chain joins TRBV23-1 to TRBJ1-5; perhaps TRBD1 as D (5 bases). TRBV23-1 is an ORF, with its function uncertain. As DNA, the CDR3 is TGCGCCAGCAGTCAATCATGGAACGGGGACCAGCCCCAGCATTTT. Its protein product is CASSQSWNGDQPQHF.